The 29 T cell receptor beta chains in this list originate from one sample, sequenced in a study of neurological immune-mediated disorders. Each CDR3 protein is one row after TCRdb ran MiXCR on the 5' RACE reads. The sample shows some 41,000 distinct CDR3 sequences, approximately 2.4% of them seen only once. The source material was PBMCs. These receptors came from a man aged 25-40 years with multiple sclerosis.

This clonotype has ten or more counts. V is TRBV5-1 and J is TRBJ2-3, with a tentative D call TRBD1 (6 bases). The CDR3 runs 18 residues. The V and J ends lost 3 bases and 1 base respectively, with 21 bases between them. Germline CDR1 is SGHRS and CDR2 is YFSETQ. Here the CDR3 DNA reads TGCGCCAGCAGCTCCCGACCCCTTCAGGGGAGAGGCACAGATACGCAGTATTTT. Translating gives CASSSRPLQGRGTDTQYF.

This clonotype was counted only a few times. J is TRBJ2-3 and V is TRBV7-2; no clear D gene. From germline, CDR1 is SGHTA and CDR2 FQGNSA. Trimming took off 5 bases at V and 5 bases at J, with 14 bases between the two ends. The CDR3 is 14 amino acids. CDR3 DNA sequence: TGTGCCAGCAGCACTCCAATATCGGAAGATACGCAGTATTTT. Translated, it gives CASSTPISEDTQYF.

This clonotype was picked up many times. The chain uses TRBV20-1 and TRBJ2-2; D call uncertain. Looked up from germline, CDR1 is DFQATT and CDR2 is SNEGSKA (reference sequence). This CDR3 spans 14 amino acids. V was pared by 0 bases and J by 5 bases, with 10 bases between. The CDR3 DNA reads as TGCAGTGCTAGAGATAGAGAACAAACCGGGGAGCTGTTTTTT. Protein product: CSARDREQTGELFF.

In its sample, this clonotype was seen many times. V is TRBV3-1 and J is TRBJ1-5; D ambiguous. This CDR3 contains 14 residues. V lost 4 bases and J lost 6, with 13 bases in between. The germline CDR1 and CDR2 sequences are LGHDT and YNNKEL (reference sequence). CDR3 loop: CASSPTGSSQPQHF. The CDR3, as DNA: TGTGCCAGCAGCCCTACGGGAAGTAGTCAGCCCCAGCATTTT.

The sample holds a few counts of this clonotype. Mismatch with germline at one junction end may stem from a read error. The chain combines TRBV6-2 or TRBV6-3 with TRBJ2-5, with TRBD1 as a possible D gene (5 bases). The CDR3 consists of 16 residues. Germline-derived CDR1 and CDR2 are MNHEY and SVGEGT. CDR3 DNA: TGTGCCAGCAGTTACGGTGGGGATCTACAGGAAGAGACCAAGTACTTC. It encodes CASSYGGDLQEETKYF.

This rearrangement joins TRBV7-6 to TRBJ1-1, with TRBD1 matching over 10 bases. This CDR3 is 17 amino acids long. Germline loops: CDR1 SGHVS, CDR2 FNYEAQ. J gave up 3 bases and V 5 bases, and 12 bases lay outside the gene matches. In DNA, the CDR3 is TGTGCCAGCAGCGCCGGGACAGGGGCCCTGCCCCACACTGAAGCTTTCTTT. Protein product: CASSAGTGALPHTEAFF.

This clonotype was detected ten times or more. The CDR3 nucleotides read TGTGCCAGCAGCTCGCAGGGTACAGTTAGGAATGGCTACACCTTC. Translated: CASSSQGTVRNGYTF. This sequence joins TRBV7-2 and TRBJ1-2, with D perhaps matching TRBD1 (5 bases). Germline V gene lookup returns CDR1 SGHTA and CDR2 FQGNSA. V shed 4 bases and J shed 6 bases, with 18 bases lying between them. The CDR3 has 15 residues.

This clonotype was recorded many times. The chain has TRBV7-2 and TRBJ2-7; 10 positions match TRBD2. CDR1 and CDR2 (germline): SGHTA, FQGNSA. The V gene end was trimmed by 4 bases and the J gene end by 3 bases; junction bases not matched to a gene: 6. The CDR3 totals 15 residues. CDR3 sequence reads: CASSSDGTSVYEQYF. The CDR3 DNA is TGTGCCAGCAGCTCCGACGGGACTAGCGTCTACGAGCAGTACTTC.

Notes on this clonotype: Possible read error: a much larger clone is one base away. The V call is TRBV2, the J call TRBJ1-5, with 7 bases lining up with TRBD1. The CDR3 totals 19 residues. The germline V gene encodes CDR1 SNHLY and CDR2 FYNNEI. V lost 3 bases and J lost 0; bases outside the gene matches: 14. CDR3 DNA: TGTGCCAGCAGTGATGGGTTCGGGGACAGACTTTATAGCAATCAGCCCCAGCATTTT. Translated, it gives CASSDGFGDRLYSNQPQHF.

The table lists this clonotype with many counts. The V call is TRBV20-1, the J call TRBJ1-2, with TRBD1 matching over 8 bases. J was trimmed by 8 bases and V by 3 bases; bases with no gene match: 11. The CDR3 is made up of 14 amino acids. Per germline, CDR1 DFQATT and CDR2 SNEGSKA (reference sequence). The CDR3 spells CSARTTGAAEGYTF. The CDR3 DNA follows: TGCAGTGCTAGGACGACAGGGGCGGCGGAGGGCTACACCTTC.

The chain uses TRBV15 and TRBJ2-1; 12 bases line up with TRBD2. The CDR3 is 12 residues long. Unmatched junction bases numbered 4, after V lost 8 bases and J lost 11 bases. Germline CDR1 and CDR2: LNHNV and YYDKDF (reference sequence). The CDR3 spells CATLTSGRQQFF. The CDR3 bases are TGTGCCACCCTTACTAGCGGGAGGCAGCAGTTCTTC.

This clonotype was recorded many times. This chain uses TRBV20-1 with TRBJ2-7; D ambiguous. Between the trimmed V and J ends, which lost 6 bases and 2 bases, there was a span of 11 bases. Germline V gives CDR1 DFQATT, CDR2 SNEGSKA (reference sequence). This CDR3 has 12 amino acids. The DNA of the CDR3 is TGCAGTGCCTACTCAGACCCCTACGAGCAGTACTTC. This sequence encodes CSAYSDPYEQYF.

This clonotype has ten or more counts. DNA of the CDR3: TGCAGTGCTAGAGATGCGGGTTGGGGGGACACCGGGGAGCTGTTTTTT. Its protein product is CSARDAGWGDTGELFF. V is TRBV20-1 and J is TRBJ2-2; perhaps TRBD2 as D (6 bases). The germline V gene has CDR1 DFQATT and CDR2 SNEGSKA (reference sequence). The ends were cut back, 0 bases at V and 3 bases at J, with 14 bases in the middle. This CDR3 has 16 amino acids.

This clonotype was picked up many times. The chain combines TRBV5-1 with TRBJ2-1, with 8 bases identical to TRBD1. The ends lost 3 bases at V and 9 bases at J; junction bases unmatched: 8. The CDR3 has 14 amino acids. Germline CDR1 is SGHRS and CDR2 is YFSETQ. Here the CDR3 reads CASSSGTGSGEQFF. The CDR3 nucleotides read TGCGCCAGCAGCTCCGGGACAGGTTCGGGTGAGCAGTTCTTC.

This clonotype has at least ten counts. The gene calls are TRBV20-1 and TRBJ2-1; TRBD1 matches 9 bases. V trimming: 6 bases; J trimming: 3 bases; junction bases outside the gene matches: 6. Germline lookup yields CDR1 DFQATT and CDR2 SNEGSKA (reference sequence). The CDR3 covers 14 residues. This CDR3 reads CSARDRVSYNEQFF. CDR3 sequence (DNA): TGCAGTGCCCGGGACAGGGTCAGCTACAATGAGCAGTTCTTC.

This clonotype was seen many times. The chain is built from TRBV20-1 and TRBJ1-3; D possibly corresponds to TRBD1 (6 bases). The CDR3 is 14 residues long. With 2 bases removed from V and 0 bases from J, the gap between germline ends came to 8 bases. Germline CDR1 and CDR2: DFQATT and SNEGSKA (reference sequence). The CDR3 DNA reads TGCAGTGCTAGAAACAGGGACTCTGGAAACACCATATATTTT. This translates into CSARNRDSGNTIYF.

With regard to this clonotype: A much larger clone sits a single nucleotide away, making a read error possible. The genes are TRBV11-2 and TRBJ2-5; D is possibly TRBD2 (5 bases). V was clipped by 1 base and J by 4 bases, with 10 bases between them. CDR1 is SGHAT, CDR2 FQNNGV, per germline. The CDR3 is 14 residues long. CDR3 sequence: CASSLGGSIETQYF. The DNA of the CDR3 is TGTGCCAGCAGCTTAGGAGGGTCTATAGAGACCCAGTACTTC. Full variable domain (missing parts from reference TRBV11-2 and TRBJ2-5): EAGVAQSPRYKIIEKRQSVAFWCNPISGHATLYWYQQILGQGPKLLIQFQNNGVVDDSQLPKDRFSAERLKGVDSTLKIQPAKLEDSAVYLCASSLGGSIETQYFGPGTRLLVL.

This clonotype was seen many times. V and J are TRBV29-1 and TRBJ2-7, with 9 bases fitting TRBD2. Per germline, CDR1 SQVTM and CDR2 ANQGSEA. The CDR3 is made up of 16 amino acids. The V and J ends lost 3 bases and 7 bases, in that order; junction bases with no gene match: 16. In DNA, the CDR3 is TGCAGCGTTGAGGGGCTAGCGGGAAAATCCCCGGGAGAGCAGTACTTC. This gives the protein CSVEGLAGKSPGEQYF.

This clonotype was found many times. CDR3 in DNA: TGTGCCAGCCAACCAATTGGTGGCAGGGTTGAAAAACTGTTTTTT. Its protein product is CASQPIGGRVEKLFF. The J gene is TRBJ1-4, the V gene TRBV2, with D tentatively TRBD1 (5 bases). The germline gives CDR1 SNHLY, CDR2 FYNNEI. V shed 8 bases and J shed 7 bases, with 20 bases lying between them. The CDR3 covers 15 residues.

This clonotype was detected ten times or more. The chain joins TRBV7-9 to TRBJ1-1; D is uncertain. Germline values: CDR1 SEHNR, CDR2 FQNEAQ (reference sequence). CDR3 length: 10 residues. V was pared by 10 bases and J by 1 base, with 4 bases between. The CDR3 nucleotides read TGTGCCATTACGAACACTGAAGCTTTCTTT. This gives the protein CAITNTEAFF. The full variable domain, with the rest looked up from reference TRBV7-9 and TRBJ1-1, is DTGVSQNPRHKITKRGQNVTFRCDPISEHNRLYWYRQTLGQGPEFLTYFQNEAQLEKSRLLSDRFSAERPKGSFSTLEIQRTEQGDSAMYLCAITNTEAFFGQGTRLTVV.

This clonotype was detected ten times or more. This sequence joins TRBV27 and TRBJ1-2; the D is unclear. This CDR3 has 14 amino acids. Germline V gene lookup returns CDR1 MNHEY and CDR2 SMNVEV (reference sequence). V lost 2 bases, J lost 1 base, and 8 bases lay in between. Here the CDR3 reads CASSLNPFNYGYTF. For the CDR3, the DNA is TGTGCCAGCAGTTTAAATCCCTTTAACTATGGCTACACCTTC.

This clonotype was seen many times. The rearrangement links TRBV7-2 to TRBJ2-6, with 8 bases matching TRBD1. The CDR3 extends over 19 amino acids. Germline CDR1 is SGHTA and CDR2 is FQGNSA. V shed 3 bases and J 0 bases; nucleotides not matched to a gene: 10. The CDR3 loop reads CASSFRLQGASSGANVLTF. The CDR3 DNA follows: TGTGCCAGCAGCTTCAGATTGCAGGGGGCTAGCTCTGGGGCCAACGTCCTGACTTTC.

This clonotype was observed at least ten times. The chain's CDR3 is CASSQGEMRTGGSYEQYF. CDR3 nucleotides: TGCGCCAGCAGCCAAGGAGAAATGCGGACAGGGGGCTCCTACGAGCAGTACTTC. The rearrangement joins TRBV4-3 to TRBJ2-7; 10 nucleotides agree with TRBD1. The ends lost 1 base at V and 0 bases at J; junction bases unmatched: 9. This CDR3 contains 18 residues. Germline CDR1 and CDR2: LGHNA and YSLEER.

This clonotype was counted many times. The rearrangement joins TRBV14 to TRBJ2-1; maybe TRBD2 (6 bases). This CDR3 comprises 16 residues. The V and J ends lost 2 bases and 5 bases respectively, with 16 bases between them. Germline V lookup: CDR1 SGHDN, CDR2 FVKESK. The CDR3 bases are TGTGCCAGCAGCCAATCAGGGACTGCAGTGGACAATGAGCAGTTCTTC. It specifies CASSQSGTAVDNEQFF. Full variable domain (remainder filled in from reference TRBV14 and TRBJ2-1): EAGVTQFPSHSVIEKGQTVTLRCDPISGHDNLYWYRRVMGKEIKFLLHFVKESKQDESGMPNNRFLAERTGGTYSTLKVQPAELEDSGVYFCASSQSGTAVDNEQFFGPGTRLTVL.

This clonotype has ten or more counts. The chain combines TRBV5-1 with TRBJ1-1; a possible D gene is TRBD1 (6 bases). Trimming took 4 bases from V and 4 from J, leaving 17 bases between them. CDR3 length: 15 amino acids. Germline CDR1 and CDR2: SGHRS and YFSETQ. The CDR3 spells CASSAIDRTFTEAFF. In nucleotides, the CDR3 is TGCGCCAGCAGCGCTATCGACAGGACCTTCACTGAAGCTTTCTTT. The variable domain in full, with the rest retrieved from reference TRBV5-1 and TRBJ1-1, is KAGVTQTPRYLIKTRGQQVTLSCSPISGHRSVSWYQQTPGQGLQFLFEYFSETQRNKGNFPGRFSGRQFSNSRSEMNVSTLELGDSALYLCASSAIDRTFTEAFFGQGTRLTVV.

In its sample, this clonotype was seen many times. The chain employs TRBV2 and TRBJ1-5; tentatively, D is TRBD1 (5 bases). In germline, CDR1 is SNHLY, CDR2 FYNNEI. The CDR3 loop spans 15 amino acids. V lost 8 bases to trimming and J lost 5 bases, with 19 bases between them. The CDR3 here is CASGRGEAGHQPQHF. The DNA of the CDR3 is TGTGCCAGCGGACGGGGGGAGGCAGGTCATCAGCCCCAGCATTTT.

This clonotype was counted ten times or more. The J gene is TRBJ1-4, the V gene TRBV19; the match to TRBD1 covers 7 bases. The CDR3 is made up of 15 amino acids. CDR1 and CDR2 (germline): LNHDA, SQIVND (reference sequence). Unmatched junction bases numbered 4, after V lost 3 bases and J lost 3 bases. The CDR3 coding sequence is TGTGCCAGTAGTATCCACCAGGGGGCTAATGAAAAACTGTTTTTT. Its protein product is CASSIHQGANEKLFF.

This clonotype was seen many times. CDR3: CASKFRDRGLYGYTF. In DNA, the CDR3 is TGTGCCAGCAAATTCCGGGACAGGGGGCTCTATGGCTACACCTTC. The rearrangement links TRBV6-5 to TRBJ1-2, with TRBD1 matching over 12 bases. V lost 7 bases, J lost 4 bases, and 7 bases stayed unmatched. The CDR3 is 15 residues long. Germline CDR1 MNHEY, CDR2 SVGAGI.

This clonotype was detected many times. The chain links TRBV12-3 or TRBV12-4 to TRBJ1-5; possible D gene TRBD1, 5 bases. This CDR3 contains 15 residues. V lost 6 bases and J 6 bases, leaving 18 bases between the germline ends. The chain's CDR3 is CASSLWGDGTQPQHF. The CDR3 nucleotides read TGTGCCAGCAGCCTTTGGGGGGACGGGACTCAGCCCCAGCATTTT.